This T cell receptor beta chain originates from a study of T cell repertoires in cytomegalovirus infection. On the study more broadly: Through public TCR beta signatures, both CMV infection and matching HLA type were indicated.

V was clipped by 4 bases and J by 13 bases; unmatched bases: 7. The germline CDR1 and CDR2 sequences are LNHDA and SQIVND (reference sequence). The CDR3 length is 14 residues. Study outcomes and limitations: There were carriers of CMV plus the relevant HLA, and cumulative public TCR beta family frequency identified them. Dominating the ex vivo response were HLA-C-restricted CMV-specific TCR beta clonotypes.

There are a few counts of this clonotype. Its specificity is not known. Each CDR3 protein gets one entry after TCRdb re-called the reads with MiXCR. The sample carries 350,000 to 500,000 distinct CDR3 sequences, roughly 30% recorded once. The clonotype was recovered from a human donor in good health (CMV status not recorded). Some clones in this sample may be carry-over from other donors' samples. Sequenced: PBMCs. The chain uses TRBV19 and TRBJ2-1; 13 bases are a match to TRBD2. The CDR3 protein is CASSNPGLAGQQFF. The CDR3 DNA sequence: TGTGCCAGTAGTAACCCGGGACTAGCGGGGCAACAGTTCTTC.